The clone carrying this TCR beta chain has a count of ten or more. The data derive from a study of T-cell memory formation after mild COVID-19. Constant-segment primers served in 5'RACE that generated TCR alpha and TCR beta cDNA libraries bearing sample barcodes and UMIs. TCRdb itself ran the 5' RACE reads through MiXCR, one entry per CDR3 protein. In the table there are hundreds of thousands of distinct CDR3 sequences, just over 15% of which are singletons. The CDR3 has 12 amino acids. Trimming removed 2 bases at V and 9 bases at J, with 10 bases between. Germline CDR1 and CDR2: SGHDN and FVKESK. The chain recombines TRBV14 with TRBJ1-1; D is ambiguous. This TCR came from an adult woman who had mild COVID-19 (a few samples of this study predate the infection). Cell type and time point are not known. The sample taken for sequencing was PBMCs or a T cell subset sorted from them (not recorded which). The CDR3 nucleotides read TGTGCCAGCAGCCAATTAGGTCGTAAAGCTTTCTTT. Amino acid sequence: CASSQLGRKAFF.